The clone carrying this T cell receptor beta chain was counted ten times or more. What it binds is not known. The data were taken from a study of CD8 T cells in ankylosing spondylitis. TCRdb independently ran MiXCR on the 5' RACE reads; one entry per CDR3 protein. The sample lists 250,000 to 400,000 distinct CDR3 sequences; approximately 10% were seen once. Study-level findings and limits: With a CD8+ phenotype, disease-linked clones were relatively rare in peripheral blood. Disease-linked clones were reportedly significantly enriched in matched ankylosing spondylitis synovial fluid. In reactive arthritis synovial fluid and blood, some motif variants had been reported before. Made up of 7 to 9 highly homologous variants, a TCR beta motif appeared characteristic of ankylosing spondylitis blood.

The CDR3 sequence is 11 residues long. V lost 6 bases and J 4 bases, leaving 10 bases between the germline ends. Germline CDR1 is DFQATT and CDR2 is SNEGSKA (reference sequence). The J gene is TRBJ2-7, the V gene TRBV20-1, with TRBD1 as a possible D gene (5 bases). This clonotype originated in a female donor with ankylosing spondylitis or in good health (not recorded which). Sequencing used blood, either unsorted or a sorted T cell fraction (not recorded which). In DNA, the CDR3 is TGCAGTGCCCGGACACTATACGAGCAGTACTTC. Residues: CSARTLYEQYF.